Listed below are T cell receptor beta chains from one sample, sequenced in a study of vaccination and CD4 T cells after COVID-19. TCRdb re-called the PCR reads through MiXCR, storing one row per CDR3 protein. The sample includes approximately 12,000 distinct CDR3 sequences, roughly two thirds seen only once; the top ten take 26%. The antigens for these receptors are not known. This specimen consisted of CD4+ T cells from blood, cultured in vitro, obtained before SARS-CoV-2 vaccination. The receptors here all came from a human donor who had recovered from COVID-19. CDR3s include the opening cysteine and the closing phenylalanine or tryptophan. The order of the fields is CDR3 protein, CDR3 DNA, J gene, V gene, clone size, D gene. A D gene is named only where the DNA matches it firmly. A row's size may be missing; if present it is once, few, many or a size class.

cdr3_aa: CASSYGPETQYF
cdr3_nt: TGCGCCAGCAGCTACGGGCCAGAGACCCAGTACTTC
j_call: TRBJ2-5
v_call: TRBV5-1
clone_size: .
d_call: .

cdr3_aa: CASTRWRGSYGYTF
cdr3_nt: TGTGCCAGCACCCGGTGGAGGGGGAGCTATGGCTACACCTTC
j_call: TRBJ1-2
v_call: TRBV6-1
clone_size: .
d_call: .

cdr3_aa: CASSPRGVQAGELFF
cdr3_nt: TGTGCCAGCAGTCCCCGCGGGGTACAGGCCGGGGAGCTGTTTTTT
j_call: TRBJ2-2
v_call: TRBV27
clone_size: once
d_call: .

cdr3_aa: CAWTDSLDYGYTF
cdr3_nt: TGTGCCTGGACGGACTCGCTAGACTATGGCTACACCTTC
j_call: TRBJ1-2
v_call: TRBV30
clone_size: once
d_call: .

cdr3_aa: CASTFSAETQYF
cdr3_nt: TGTGCCAGCACCTTCTCGGCGGAGACCCAGTACTTC
j_call: TRBJ2-5
v_call: TRBV6-1
clone_size: few
d_call: .

cdr3_aa: CASSFGTTGELFF
cdr3_nt: TGTGCCAGCAGCTTCGGGACGACCGGGGAGCTGTTTTTT
j_call: TRBJ2-2
v_call: TRBV7-6
clone_size: .
d_call: .

cdr3_aa: CATSRARNTPNTGELFF
cdr3_nt: TGTGCCACCAGCAGGGCGCGTAACACCCCGAACACCGGGGAGCTGTTTTTT
j_call: TRBJ2-2
v_call: TRBV15
clone_size: .
d_call: .

cdr3_aa: CASSLFGTDTQYF
cdr3_nt: TGTGCCAGCAGCTTATTCGGCACAGATACGCAGTATTTT
j_call: TRBJ2-3
v_call: TRBV11-3
clone_size: .
d_call: .

cdr3_aa: CASSDGGRDTGELFF
cdr3_nt: TGTGCCAGCAGTGACGGCGGGAGGGACACCGGGGAGCTGTTTTTT
j_call: TRBJ2-2
v_call: TRBV6-4
clone_size: .
d_call: TRBD2

cdr3_aa: CASSLYPSGYTF
cdr3_nt: TGTGCCAGCAGTTTATACCCCTCCGGCTACACCTTC
j_call: TRBJ1-2
v_call: TRBV28
clone_size: .
d_call: .

cdr3_aa: CASSTRDSWPQHF
cdr3_nt: TGTGCCAGCAGCACGCGGGACTCATGGCCCCAGCATTTT
j_call: TRBJ1-5
v_call: TRBV7-2
clone_size: once
d_call: .

cdr3_aa: CSASDRGGSGNEKLFF
cdr3_nt: TGCAGTGCCTCGGATAGGGGGGGCTCGGGAAATGAAAAACTGTTTTTT
j_call: TRBJ1-4
v_call: TRBV20-1
clone_size: .
d_call: .

cdr3_aa: CASSDLAAGGNQPQHF
cdr3_nt: TGTGCCAGCAGTGACCTTGCCGCGGGGGGGAATCAGCCCCAGCATTTT
j_call: TRBJ1-5
v_call: TRBV6-1
clone_size: few
d_call: .

cdr3_aa: CSVYRQFYGYTF
cdr3_nt: TGCAGCGTTTACAGACAGTTCTATGGCTACACCTTC
j_call: TRBJ1-2
v_call: TRBV29-1
clone_size: .
d_call: .

cdr3_aa: CSARGVNEQYF
cdr3_nt: TGCAGTGCTAGGGGAGTAAACGAGCAGTACTTC
j_call: TRBJ2-7
v_call: TRBV20-1
clone_size: few
d_call: .

cdr3_aa: CSARSPWGGYSYGYTF
cdr3_nt: TGCAGTGCTAGGTCCCCCTGGGGGGGCTATTCCTATGGCTACACCTTC
j_call: TRBJ1-2
v_call: TRBV20-1
clone_size: few
d_call: .

cdr3_aa: CASSPSEGTGGRPQHF
cdr3_nt: TGTGCCAGCAGCCCGTCTGAGGGGACAGGGGGTAGACCCCAGCATTTT
j_call: TRBJ1-5
v_call: TRBV7-2
clone_size: .
d_call: TRBD1

cdr3_aa: CASSLVGEGGQETQYF
cdr3_nt: TGCGCCAGCAGCTTGGTGGGGGAAGGTGGCCAAGAGACCCAGTACTTC
j_call: TRBJ2-5
v_call: TRBV5-1
clone_size: .
d_call: .

cdr3_aa: CSARNPGISVGYTF
cdr3_nt: TGCAGTGCTCGAAATCCAGGGATATCTGTTGGCTACACCTTC
j_call: TRBJ1-2
v_call: TRBV20-1
clone_size: .
d_call: .

cdr3_aa: CSAQGLAGYEQFF
cdr3_nt: TGCAGTGCCCAAGGACTAGCGGGATATGAGCAGTTCTTC
j_call: TRBJ2-1
v_call: TRBV20-1
clone_size: .
d_call: TRBD2

cdr3_aa: CASSLRREGPGANVLTF
cdr3_nt: TGTGCCAGCAGTTTGCGGCGGGAGGGCCCTGGGGCCAACGTCCTGACTTTC
j_call: TRBJ2-6
v_call: TRBV6-5
clone_size: .
d_call: TRBD2

cdr3_aa: CAWSERGTSGSWSETQYF
cdr3_nt: TGTGCCTGGAGTGAAAGGGGGACTAGCGGGAGTTGGTCGGAGACCCAGTACTTC
j_call: TRBJ2-5
v_call: TRBV30
clone_size: .
d_call: TRBD2

cdr3_aa: CASSQVTGMSYNEQFF
cdr3_nt: TGTGCCAGCAGCCAAGTGACAGGGATGTCCTACAATGAGCAGTTCTTC
j_call: TRBJ2-1
v_call: TRBV14
clone_size: .
d_call: TRBD1

cdr3_aa: CASSPLAGGRGGYTF
cdr3_nt: TGTGCCAGCAGCCCCTTGGCAGGCGGACGCGGTGGCTACACCTTC
j_call: TRBJ1-2
v_call: TRBV28
clone_size: few
d_call: .

cdr3_aa: CASSFPSGLAGVGYEQYF
cdr3_nt: TGTGCCAGCAGTTTCCCCTCCGGACTAGCGGGAGTAGGATACGAGCAGTACTTC
j_call: TRBJ2-7
v_call: TRBV7-8
clone_size: .
d_call: TRBD2

cdr3_aa: CASGRHRETIYEQFF
cdr3_nt: TGTGCCAGCGGCCGTCACAGGGAAACGATCTATGAGCAGTTCTTC
j_call: TRBJ2-1
v_call: TRBV6-1
clone_size: .
d_call: .

cdr3_aa: CASSLETGISNQPQHF
cdr3_nt: TGTGCCAGCAGTTTAGAAACAGGGATTTCCAATCAGCCCCAGCATTTT
j_call: TRBJ1-5
v_call: TRBV12-3/TRBV12-4
clone_size: once
d_call: .

cdr3_aa: CASSLQGGAQPQHF
cdr3_nt: TGTGCCAGCAGTTTACAGGGGGGAGCTCAGCCCCAGCATTTT
j_call: TRBJ1-5
v_call: TRBV7-9
clone_size: few
d_call: TRBD1

cdr3_aa: CASSIGTGAYEQYF
cdr3_nt: TGTGCCAGTAGTATTGGGACAGGGGCCTACGAGCAGTACTTC
j_call: TRBJ2-7
v_call: TRBV19
clone_size: .
d_call: TRBD1

cdr3_aa: CASSPGALGADTQYF
cdr3_nt: TGTGCCAGCAGCCCCGGGGCCCTAGGTGCAGATACGCAGTATTTT
j_call: TRBJ2-3
v_call: TRBV7-6
clone_size: .
d_call: .

cdr3_aa: CASSTTGTGVSLETQYF
cdr3_nt: TGTGCCAGCAGCACGACAGGGACAGGGGTGAGTCTGGAGACCCAGTACTTC
j_call: TRBJ2-5
v_call: TRBV7-2
clone_size: .
d_call: TRBD1

cdr3_aa: CATSRSRGSYNEQFF
cdr3_nt: TGTGCCACCAGCAGATCCCGGGGGTCTTACAATGAGCAGTTCTTC
j_call: TRBJ2-1
v_call: TRBV15
clone_size: .
d_call: .

cdr3_aa: CASSLLFSGANVLTF
cdr3_nt: TGTGCCAGCAGTTTACTATTCTCTGGGGCCAACGTCCTGACTTTC
j_call: TRBJ2-6
v_call: TRBV27
clone_size: few
d_call: .

cdr3_aa: CASKRYSNQPQHF
cdr3_nt: TGTGCCAGCAAGCGGTATAGCAATCAGCCCCAGCATTTT
j_call: TRBJ1-5
v_call: TRBV27
clone_size: .
d_call: .

cdr3_aa: CASDTTGRNSPLHF
cdr3_nt: TGTGCCTCCGATACGACAGGGAGGAATTCACCCCTCCACTTT
j_call: TRBJ1-6
v_call: TRBV30
clone_size: .
d_call: TRBD1

cdr3_aa: CATSQTRGLKETQYF
cdr3_nt: TGTGCCACCTCTCAGACCAGGGGGCTGAAAGAGACCCAGTACTTC
j_call: TRBJ2-5
v_call: TRBV24-1
clone_size: .
d_call: TRBD1

cdr3_aa: CASSLGPSTNTEAFF
cdr3_nt: TGTGCCAGCAGCTTAGGCCCATCGACAAACACTGAAGCTTTCTTT
j_call: TRBJ1-1
v_call: TRBV7-2
clone_size: once
d_call: .

cdr3_aa: CASSDWTTYSNQPQHF
cdr3_nt: TGTGCCAGCAGTGATTGGACAACCTATAGCAATCAGCCCCAGCATTTT
j_call: TRBJ1-5
v_call: TRBV6-1
clone_size: .
d_call: .